Following are 20 T cell receptor beta chains from one sample sequenced in a study of cytomegalovirus exposure and HLA in healthy donors (dated by TCRdb to 2016 to 2017). The library was generated by the immunoSEQ multiplex PCR assay. A mixture of 60 forward primers for TCR Vbeta segments and 13 reverse primers for TCR Jbeta segments was used in the multiplex PCR. TCRdb stores this immuneACCESS table with in-frame sequences only. Part of the clones is absent; in the studies checked, under half of the shortfall reflects unresolved V genes, and no reason is known for the rest. This sample gives roughly 120,000 clones in total; 75% to 90% of them show up just once. 7.5% to 9.5% of the sample rests with the top ten. Sequencing was carried out using PBMCs. Receptors originate from a female donor in good health and CMV-seropositive.

The chain employs TRBV19 and TRBJ1-5; 7 positions match TRBD1. This CDR3 has 15 amino acids. CDR1 LNHDA and CDR2 SQIVND come from the germline V gene (reference sequence). V shed 5 bases and J 3 bases; nucleotides not matched to a gene: 7. The CDR3 sequence: CASSDTGVFNQPQHF. The DNA for the CDR3 is TGTGCCAGTAGTGACACAGGGGTATTCAATCAGCCCCAGCATTTT.

A remark on this clone: The same CDR3 arises from other DNA sequences in this sample as well. The chain joins TRBV6-5 to TRBJ2-7, with TRBD1 identical over 7 bases. Germline lookup yields CDR1 MNHEY and CDR2 SVGAGI. After removal of 10 bases from V and 3 bases from J, the junction contained 12 bases not matched to a gene. The CDR3 runs to 14 residues. CDR3 DNA sequence: TGTGCCACCATCAATCCGGGACAGCGCTACGAGCAGTACTTC. Encoded protein: CATINPGQRYEQYF.

The chain combines TRBV27 with TRBJ2-2; 7 bases agree with TRBD1. Germline V gene sequence: CDR1 MNHEY, CDR2 SMNVEV (reference sequence). The CDR3 length is 13 residues. V was pared by 2 bases and J by 11 bases, with 5 bases of the junction left unmatched. The DNA of the CDR3 is TGTGCCAGCAGTTTAACTAGGGGGCTTGAGCTGTTTTTT. Its translation is CASSLTRGLELFF.

The V gene is TRBV9, the J gene TRBJ2-2; TRBD1 might be the D (5 bases). Germline V gene lookup returns CDR1 SGDLS and CDR2 YYNGEE. The CDR3 has 16 residues. With 0 bases removed from V and 4 bases from J, the gap between germline ends came to 13 bases. CDR3 sequence (DNA): TGTGCCAGCAGCGTAGTGGCCTCCCAGGGCACCGGGGAGCTGTTTTTT. Translating gives CASSVVASQGTGELFF.

The chain carries TRBV13 and TRBJ1-5; D remains unclear. Germline CDR1 PRHDT, CDR2 FYEKMQ (reference sequence). This CDR3 contains 13 residues. Trimming removed 2 bases at V and 1 base at J, with 3 bases between. Written as DNA, the CDR3 is TGTGCCAGCAGCTTACGGAGCAATCAGCCCCAGCATTTT. It translates to CASSLRSNQPQHF.

The chain couples TRBV6-6 to TRBJ1-5, with 9 bases aligning to TRBD1. With V trimmed by 5 bases and J by 6 bases, 5 bases remained unmatched. CDR3 size: 14 residues. Germline V gene sequence: CDR1 MNHNY, CDR2 SVGAGI (reference sequence). The CDR3 DNA follows: TGTGCCAGCAGTCCCGGACAGGGGCTTCAGCCCCAGCATTTT. This encodes CASSPGQGLQPQHF.

The chain is built from TRBV4-3 and TRBJ2-7, with 9 bases matching TRBD1. The germline V gene has CDR1 LGHNA and CDR2 YSLEER. The CDR3 extends over 15 amino acids. With V trimmed by 6 bases and J by 4 bases, 10 bases remained unmatched. CDR3 coding DNA: TGCGCCAGCAGTCTTTTTACCGGGACAGGGTACGAGCAGTACTTC. This codes for CASSLFTGTGYEQYF.

This rearrangement joins TRBV5-1 to TRBJ1-5; D uncertain. The CDR3 has 15 amino acids. The ends were cut back, 0 bases at V and 6 bases at J, with 13 bases in the middle. CDR1 is SGHRS, CDR2 YFSETQ, per germline. The CDR3 reads CASSLVPGSGQPQHF. The CDR3 bases are TGCGCCAGCAGCTTGGTCCCGGGTTCGGGTCAGCCCCAGCATTTT.

This chain joins TRBV7-6 and TRBJ1-1; D is perhaps TRBD1 (5 bases). Deletions cut 5 bases from V and 0 bases from J, with 10 bases between. There are 14 residues in the CDR3. Per germline, CDR1 SGHVS and CDR2 FNYEAQ. In nucleotides, the CDR3 is TGTGCCAGCAGCCTTGGGGGGGTGAACACTGAAGCTTTCTTT. Translating it yields CASSLGGVNTEAFF. Supplemented by reference TRBV7-6 and TRBJ1-1, the full variable domain reads GAGVSQSPRYKVTKRGQDVALRCDPISGHVSLYWYRQALGQGPEFLTYFNYEAQQDKSGLPNDRFSAERPEGSISTLTIQRTEQRDSAMYRCASSLGGVNTEAFFGQGTRLTVV.

V gene TRBV6-1 combines with J gene TRBJ1-2; the D gene is possibly TRBD1 (5 bases). Germline V gives CDR1 MNHNS, CDR2 SASEGT. Trimming pared 6 bases from V and 3 bases from J, leaving 8 bases between. The CDR3 spans 12 residues. DNA for the CDR3: TGTGCCAGCAGGGGAGGGGACTATGGCTACACCTTC. Translating gives CASRGGDYGYTF.

The J gene is TRBJ2-3, the V gene TRBV7-2, with D possibly TRBD2 on 6 matching bases. V was clipped by 2 bases and J by 5 bases, with 26 bases between them. The CDR3 consists of 19 residues. Germline V gene data show CDR1 as SGHTA and CDR2 as FQGNSA. The CDR3 spells CASSLYGGSSGRRGDTQYF. In nucleotides, the CDR3 is TGTGCCAGCAGCTTATATGGCGGGTCTTCGGGACGGAGGGGAGATACGCAGTATTTT.

For this clone: Different DNA sequences within this sample yield the same CDR3. This rearrangement joins TRBV6-5 to TRBJ1-5; D is unclear. Trimming took off 2 bases at V and 6 bases at J, with 8 bases between the two ends. This CDR3 is built from 13 residues. Germline assignment: CDR1 MNHEY and CDR2 SVGAGI. The CDR3 DNA follows: TGTGCCAGCAGTTACAGTCGGGGTCAGCCCCAGCATTTT. It yields the protein CASSYSRGQPQHF.

The sample holds a few counts of this clone. V is TRBV30 and J is TRBJ2-5; possible D gene TRBD1, 6 bases. The germline CDR1 and CDR2 sequences are GTSNPN and SVGIG (reference sequence). V was trimmed by 7 bases and J by 4 bases, leaving 10 bases between them. CDR3 length: 11 residues. The CDR3 nucleotides are TGTGCCTACACAGGGATAGAGACCCAGTACTTC. Residues: CAYTGIETQYF.

This chain uses TRBV5-4 with TRBJ2-7; possibly TRBD2 for D (7 bases). The germline V gene has CDR1 SGHNT and CDR2 YYREEE (reference sequence). The CDR3 is 15 amino acids. V was pared by 0 bases and J by 5 bases, with 15 bases between. CDR3 DNA sequence: TGTGCCAGCAGCTTGGTGGGGAGGGGGATGAACGAGCAGTACTTC. Protein product: CASSLVGRGMNEQYF.

The chain uses TRBV6-6 and TRBJ1-2, with D perhaps matching TRBD1 (5 bases). V shed 3 bases and J shed 1 base, with 12 bases lying between them. Germline CDR1 is MNHNY and CDR2 is SVGAGI (reference sequence). CDR3 length equals 15 residues. The CDR3 coding sequence is TGTGCCAGCAGTTATCCCAGGGATTTTAACTATGGCTACACCTTC. Its protein is CASSYPRDFNYGYTF.

This clone was detected once. The chain has TRBV10-2 and TRBJ1-6; D unclear. V gave up 4 bases and J gave up 0 bases, with 13 bases separating them. Germline loops: CDR1 WSHSY, CDR2 SAAADI. The length of the CDR3 is 17 residues. CDR3 bases: TGCGCCAGCAGTGGTGGGTTCGGGAGCTCCTATAATTCACCCCTCCACTTT. It translates to CASSGGFGSSYNSPLHF.

V is TRBV30 and J is TRBJ2-5; no reliable D call. The CDR3 runs 13 residues. V shed 2 bases and J shed 5 bases, with 12 bases lying between them. The germline V gene has CDR1 GTSNPN and CDR2 SVGIG (reference sequence). Here the CDR3 reads CAWSKDARETQYF. The CDR3 nucleotides read TGTGCCTGGAGTAAAGATGCTAGGGAGACCCAGTACTTC.

This clone occurred a few times. The chain recombines TRBV15 with TRBJ1-4; D possibly corresponds to TRBD1 (6 bases). CDR3 length: 14 residues. V lost 1 base to trimming and J lost 7 bases, with 10 bases between them. Per germline, CDR1 LNHNV and CDR2 YYDKDF (reference sequence). The CDR3 DNA is TGTGCCACCAGCAGAGCCCGGACAGTTGAAAAACTGTTTTTT. Its translation is CATSRARTVEKLFF. The full variable domain, rest sourced from reference TRBV15 and TRBJ1-4, is DAMVIQNPRYQVTQFGKPVTLSCSQTLNHNVMYWYQQKSSQAPKLLFHYYDKDFNNEADTPDNFQSRRPNTSFCFLDIRSPGLGDTAMYLCATSRARTVEKLFFGSGTQLSVL.

Notes on this clone: Since no conserved phenylalanine or tryptophan closes the CDR3, a read error is the likely cause. The CDR3 is CASSDRTGTNTEAFL. The CDR3 DNA sequence: TGTGCCAGCAGCGACCGGACAGGGACGAACACTGAAGCTTTCCTT. The chain uses TRBV7-6 and TRBJ1-1; 8 nucleotides line up with TRBD1. The ends lost 5 bases at V and 1 base at J; junction bases unmatched: 6. Germline V lookup: CDR1 SGHVS, CDR2 FNYEAQ. This CDR3 is built from 15 residues.

This clone was seen only a few times. The chain employs TRBV4-1 and TRBJ2-5, with TRBD1 matching over 8 bases. CDR1 and CDR2 from the germline V gene are MGHRA and YSYEKL. This CDR3 spans 15 amino acids. Germline trimming cut 1 base from V and 2 bases from J; bases unmatched to any gene: 3. CDR3 DNA: TGCGCCAGCAGCCAAGCGGGACAGGTACAAGAGACCCAGTACTTC. It codes for CASSQAGQVQETQYF.